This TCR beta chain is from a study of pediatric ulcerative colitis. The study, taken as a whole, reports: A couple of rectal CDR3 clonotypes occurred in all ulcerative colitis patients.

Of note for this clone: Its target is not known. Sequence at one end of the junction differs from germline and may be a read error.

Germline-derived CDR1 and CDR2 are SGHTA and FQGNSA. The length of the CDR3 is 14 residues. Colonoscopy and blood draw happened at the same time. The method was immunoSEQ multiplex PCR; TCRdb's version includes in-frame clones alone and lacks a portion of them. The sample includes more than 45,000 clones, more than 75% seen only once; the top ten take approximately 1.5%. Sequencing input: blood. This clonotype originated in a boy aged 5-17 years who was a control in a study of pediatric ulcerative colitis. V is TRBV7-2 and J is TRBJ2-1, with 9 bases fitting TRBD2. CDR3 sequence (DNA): TGTGCCAGCAACTTACTAGCGGGCTACAATGAGCAGTTCTTC. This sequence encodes CASNLLAGYNEQFF.